The 28 T cell receptor beta chains below were found in one sample sequenced in a study of CD8 T cells in ankylosing spondylitis. TCRdb called the 5' RACE reads again in MiXCR, with one record for every CDR3 protein. Of fewer than 550,000 distinct CDR3 sequences in the sample, approximately 5.3% were seen once. Which antigens these TCRs recognize remains unknown. Overall study results and limits: For ankylosing spondylitis blood, a TCR beta motif of eight or nine highly homologous variants appeared characteristic.

Sequenced material: blood, either unsorted or a sorted T cell fraction (not recorded which). All receptors come from a male donor with ankylosing spondylitis.

This clonotype was picked up many times. The chain employs TRBV29-1 and TRBJ2-7; D possibly corresponds to TRBD2 (5 bases). V lost 5 bases and J 1 base, leaving 30 bases between the germline ends. Germline assignment: CDR1 SQVTM and CDR2 ANQGSEA. The length of the CDR3 is 19 residues. In DNA, the CDR3 is TGCAGCGTTAGGAGGAGGTTTTGGGGTTTAGAGGGCGTTTCCTACGAGCAGTACTTC. Translation gives CSVRRRFWGLEGVSYEQYF.

This clonotype was observed many times. This chain uses TRBV20-1 with TRBJ2-1; 11 nucleotides agree with TRBD2. The V and J ends lost 8 bases and 2 bases, in that order; junction bases with no gene match: 5. Looked up from germline, CDR1 is DFQATT and CDR2 is SNEGSKA (reference sequence). The CDR3 spans 14 residues. The CDR3 loop is CSTHSGRAYNEQFF. The CDR3 DNA is TGCAGTACCCATAGCGGGAGGGCCTACAATGAGCAGTTCTTC.

This clonotype was recorded many times. CDR3 in amino acids: CAVQQGSGYTF. CDR3 DNA sequence: TGTGCCGTCCAACAGGGATCTGGCTACACCTTC. V is TRBV6-5 and J is TRBJ1-2; possibly TRBD1 for D (6 bases). The CDR3 length is 11 residues. Germline V gene sequence: CDR1 MNHEY, CDR2 SVGAGI. The V end lost 11 bases, the J end lost 7 bases, and 14 bases lay between the germline ends.

CDR3 in DNA: TGTGCCAGCAGCTCGACTAGCGGGAATTGGGCCTACGAGCAGTACTTC. Translating it yields CASSSTSGNWAYEQYF. The genes are TRBV6-2 or TRBV6-3 and TRBJ2-7; TRBD2 matches 11 bases. This CDR3 contains 16 residues. The V gene end was trimmed by 6 bases and the J gene end by 2 bases; junction bases not matched to a gene: 9. From germline, CDR1 is MNHEY and CDR2 SVGEGT.

This clonotype was seen ten or more times. This chain connects TRBV20-1 to TRBJ1-2; D is undetermined. This CDR3 has 14 residues. Germline V gene lookup returns CDR1 DFQATT and CDR2 SNEGSKA (reference sequence). Trimming took 3 bases from V and 8 from J, leaving 19 bases between them. CDR3 sequence: CSASADRVMGGYTF. Written as DNA, the CDR3 is TGCAGTGCTAGCGCCGATCGGGTCATGGGAGGCTACACCTTC.

This clonotype has ten or more counts. This sequence joins TRBV6-1 and TRBJ2-7; 10 positions agree with TRBD2. Germline V lookup: CDR1 MNHNS, CDR2 SASEGT. After removal of 8 bases from V and 4 bases from J, the junction contained 11 bases not matched to a gene. CDR3 size: 15 residues. CDR3 loop: CASETGTSVGYEQYF. In DNA form, the CDR3 reads TGTGCCAGCGAAACCGGGACTAGCGTCGGGTACGAGCAGTACTTC.

Ten or more counts support this clonotype. The V and J genes are TRBV20-1 and TRBJ2-7; D possibly corresponds to TRBD1 (5 bases). V was clipped by 6 bases and J by 3 bases, with 9 bases between them. Germline V gives CDR1 DFQATT, CDR2 SNEGSKA (reference sequence). The CDR3 spans 11 residues. The CDR3 bases are TGCAGTGCCAGCCAGGGCTACGAGCAGTACTTC. This sequence encodes CSASQGYEQYF.

Ten or more counts support this clonotype. The chain joins TRBV7-3 to TRBJ2-1; 16 bases match TRBD2. The CDR3 extends over 17 amino acids. Germline V gene data show CDR1 as SGHTA and CDR2 as FQGTGA. With V trimmed by 5 bases and J by 8 bases, 9 bases remained unmatched. DNA of the CDR3: TGTGCCAGCAGCCCATCCGGGACTAGCGGGGGGGTGGATGAGCAGTTCTTC. It translates to CASSPSGTSGGVDEQFF.

This clonotype was counted ten times or more. V is TRBV29-1 and J is TRBJ1-2; D is unclear. Per germline, CDR1 SQVTM and CDR2 ANQGSEA. Trimming left V 7 bases short and J 2 bases short, with 11 bases between. The CDR3 length is 12 residues. The CDR3, as DNA: TGCAGCGCCTATGATTCCAACTATGGCTACACCTTC. This sequence encodes CSAYDSNYGYTF. Full variable domain (remainder filled in from reference TRBV29-1 and TRBJ1-2): SAVISQKPSRDICQRGTSLTIQCQVDSQVTMMFWYRQQPGQSLTLIATANQGSEATYESGFVIDKFPISRPNLTFSTLTVSNMSPEDSSIYLCSAYDSNYGYTFGSGTRLTVV.

This clonotype was seen at least ten times. The chain recombines TRBV15 with TRBJ2-7; 8 bases align to TRBD1. Germline-derived CDR1 and CDR2 are LNHNV and YYDKDF (reference sequence). Trimming at V came to 4 bases and at J to 7 bases, leaving 9 bases not matched to a gene. The CDR3 sequence is 14 residues long. The CDR3 DNA is TGTGCCACCAGCACCTTCAGGGGGCTGGGGGAGCAGTACTTC. Residues: CATSTFRGLGEQYF.

There are many counts of this clonotype. This chain uses TRBV12-3 or TRBV12-4 with TRBJ2-5; TRBD2 agrees at 8 bases. J gave up 5 bases and V 5 bases, and 13 bases lay outside the gene matches. The CDR3 length is 16 residues. The CDR3 DNA sequence: TGTGCCAGCAGTCCCGCTGGAAGCGGGGGAGGGGAGACCCAGTACTTC. Protein sequence: CASSPAGSGGGETQYF.

This clonotype was detected ten times or more. V gene TRBV10-3 combines with J gene TRBJ1-6; D is unresolved. Trimming pared 4 bases from V and 0 bases from J, leaving 4 bases between. The CDR3 covers 14 residues. The germline gives CDR1 ENHRY, CDR2 SYGVKD. The CDR3 here is CAISVSSYNSPLHF. CDR3 coding DNA: TGTGCCATCAGTGTATCCTCCTATAATTCACCCCTCCACTTT.

This clonotype was seen at least ten times. CDR3 protein: CSADLDRAPYEQYF. The CDR3 nucleotides read TGCAGTGCTGACCTGGACAGGGCACCCTACGAGCAGTACTTC. This chain links TRBV20-1 with TRBJ2-7; 8 nucleotides line up with TRBD1. This CDR3 region has 14 residues. The V and J ends lost 5 bases and 2 bases, in that order; junction bases with no gene match: 8. Germline V gene data show CDR1 as DFQATT and CDR2 as SNEGSKA (reference sequence).

The chain joins TRBV20-1 to TRBJ1-2, with D unclear. CDR1 is DFQATT and CDR2 is SNEGSKA in the germline V gene (reference sequence). V was cut by 0 bases and J by 3 bases, with 17 bases left in between. This CDR3 is built from 16 residues. This CDR3 reads CSARDPGLRPYYGYTF. The CDR3 region has the DNA TGCAGTGCTAGAGATCCCGGGCTCCGACCCTACTATGGCTACACCTTC.

This clonotype was observed a handful of times. This rearrangement joins TRBV28 to TRBJ2-5, with TRBD2 matching 9 bases. The germline CDR1 and CDR2 sequences are MDHEN and SYDVKM. This CDR3 is built from 19 residues. With 3 bases clipped from V and 5 bases from J, the junction kept 19 bases outside the gene matches. The CDR3 DNA follows: TGTGCCAGCAGTTTGACAAAAACAGCGGGGGGTAGATTTCGGGAGACCCAGTACTTC. Translating it yields CASSLTKTAGGRFRETQYF. Full variable domain (missing parts from reference TRBV28 and TRBJ2-5): DVKVTQSSRYLVKRTGEKVFLECVQDMDHENMFWYRQDPGLGLRLIYFSYDVKMKEKGDIPEGYSVSREKKERFSLILESASTNQTSMYLCASSLTKTAGGRFRETQYFGPGTRLLVL.

The V and J genes are TRBV9 and TRBJ2-7, with D perhaps matching TRBD2 (6 bases). The V and J ends lost 0 bases and 5 bases respectively, with 18 bases between them. The CDR3 sequence is 16 residues long. Germline V gene lookup returns CDR1 SGDLS and CDR2 YYNGEE. Here the CDR3 DNA reads TGTGCCAGCAGCGTAGGGGCGGGGACCCCTGAGGACGAGCAGTACTTC. It translates to CASSVGAGTPEDEQYF.

The table lists this clonotype with many counts. The chain employs TRBV20-1 and TRBJ2-3; no firm D call. Germline V CDR1 and CDR2: DFQATT, SNEGSKA (reference sequence). The CDR3 runs 15 residues. V shed 4 bases and J shed 1 base, with 15 bases lying between them. CDR3 in amino acids: CSANREARRTDTQYF. The CDR3 DNA is TGCAGTGCTAACAGAGAGGCCCGACGCACAGATACGCAGTATTTT.

This clonotype was picked up many times. V gene TRBV20-1 combines with J gene TRBJ1-6; possibly TRBD1 for D (5 bases). The CDR3 totals 13 residues. In germline, CDR1 is DFQATT, CDR2 SNEGSKA (reference sequence). Trimming took 2 bases from V and 8 from J, leaving 10 bases between them. The CDR3 DNA follows: TGCAGTGCTAGACAGGGTTATGATTCACCCCTCCACTTT. Its protein is CSARQGYDSPLHF.

This clonotype appeared a few times. The genes are TRBV7-2 and TRBJ1-2, with D possibly TRBD1 on 6 matching bases. Trimming took 5 bases from V and 6 from J, leaving 16 bases between them. This CDR3 is 14 amino acids long. Germline CDR1 reads SGHTA; CDR2 reads FQGNSA. Written as DNA, the CDR3 is TGTGCCAGCAGCACTTACAGGGCGGTTGATGGCTACACCTTC. Protein: CASSTYRAVDGYTF.

This clonotype was detected a few times. This chain connects TRBV27 to TRBJ1-2, with a tentative D call TRBD1 (6 bases). Germline V CDR1 and CDR2: MNHEY, SMNVEV (reference sequence). With 9 bases removed from V and 3 bases from J, the gap between germline ends came to 17 bases. The CDR3 spans 14 residues. The CDR3 region is CASRPGGAYYGYTF. DNA for the CDR3: TGTGCCAGTCGCCCCGGGGGCGCTTACTATGGCTACACCTTC.

There are many counts of this clonotype. The chain recombines TRBV27 with TRBJ2-1; tentatively, D is TRBD1 or TRBD2 (5 bases each). V was cut by 7 bases and J by 8 bases, with 21 bases left in between. CDR3 length: 15 residues. CDR1 and CDR2 (germline): MNHEY, SMNVEV (reference sequence). The CDR3 sequence: CASTNRDGGLHEQFF. The CDR3 DNA reads TGTGCCAGCACCAACCGGGACGGCGGTCTGCATGAGCAGTTCTTC.

The table lists this clonotype with many counts. The chain recombines TRBV14 with TRBJ2-7; possible D gene TRBD2, 5 bases. The CDR3 has 15 amino acids. Germline V CDR1 and CDR2: SGHDN, FVKESK. Trimming removed 2 bases at V and 2 bases at J, with 13 bases between. The DNA for the CDR3 is TGTGCCAGCAGCCAACTTTTTGGGGAGACCTACGAGCAGTACTTC. Protein product: CASSQLFGETYEQYF.

The sample holds a few counts of this clonotype. The rearrangement uses TRBV3-1 and TRBJ1-1; D ambiguous. The germline CDR1 and CDR2 sequences are LGHDT and YNNKEL (reference sequence). The CDR3 length is 17 residues. Trimming cost V 0 bases and J 1 base, with 15 bases left between them. The CDR3 DNA is TGTGCCAGCAGCCAAGATAGGCAGCGCCCCGAGAACACTGAAGCTTTCTTT. This gives the protein CASSQDRQRPENTEAFF.

This clonotype was counted ten times or more. The rearrangement uses TRBV20-1 and TRBJ1-3; D is ambiguous. Trimming pared 2 bases from V and 0 bases from J, leaving 11 bases between. Germline V CDR1 and CDR2: DFQATT, SNEGSKA (reference sequence). The CDR3 has 15 amino acids. CDR3 bases: TGCAGTGCTAGACCAAGGCGGAGCTCTGGAAACACCATATATTTT. It specifies CSARPRRSSGNTIYF.

This clonotype was recorded many times. The chain employs TRBV11-2 and TRBJ2-1, with a tentative D call TRBD2 (5 bases). Germline-derived CDR1 and CDR2 are SGHAT and FQNNGV. Trimming took off 5 bases at V and 11 bases at J, with 16 bases between the two ends. There are 13 residues in the CDR3. CDR3 protein: CASSPMSLGKQFF. CDR3 sequence (DNA): TGTGCCAGCAGCCCCATGTCACTCGGGAAGCAGTTCTTC.

In this sample, this clonotype turned up many times. The chain has TRBV5-1 and TRBJ2-7; weak D call: TRBD2 (5 bases). The CDR3 consists of 13 residues. V was clipped by 2 bases and J by 5 bases, with 11 bases between them. CDR1 is SGHRS and CDR2 is YFSETQ in the germline V gene. CDR3 DNA sequence: TGCGCCAGCAGCTTCCGGGATATGGACGAGCAGTACTTC. This sequence encodes CASSFRDMDEQYF.

This clonotype was recorded many times. The V gene is TRBV9, the J gene TRBJ1-2; D call uncertain. With 3 bases removed from V and 8 bases from J, the gap between germline ends came to 8 bases. Germline CDR1 is SGDLS and CDR2 is YYNGEE. The CDR3 is 11 residues long. Here the CDR3 reads CASSGIWGYTF. DNA of the CDR3: TGTGCCAGCAGCGGGATATGGGGCTACACCTTC. The entire variable domain, with the rest obtained from reference TRBV9 and TRBJ1-2, is as follows: DSGVTQTPKHLITATGQRVTLRCSPRSGDLSVYWYQQSLDQGLQFLIQYYNGEERAKGNILERFSAQQFPDLHSELNLSSLELGDSALYFCASSGIWGYTFGSGTRLTVV.

V usage is TRBV19 and J usage is TRBJ1-5; TRBD1 agrees at 7 bases. Per germline, CDR1 LNHDA and CDR2 SQIVND (reference sequence). This CDR3 has 13 residues. V shed 4 bases and J 5 bases; nucleotides not matched to a gene: 2. The CDR3 region is CASSTQGDQPQHF. The DNA for the CDR3 is TGTGCCAGTAGTACCCAGGGGGATCAGCCCCAGCATTTT.